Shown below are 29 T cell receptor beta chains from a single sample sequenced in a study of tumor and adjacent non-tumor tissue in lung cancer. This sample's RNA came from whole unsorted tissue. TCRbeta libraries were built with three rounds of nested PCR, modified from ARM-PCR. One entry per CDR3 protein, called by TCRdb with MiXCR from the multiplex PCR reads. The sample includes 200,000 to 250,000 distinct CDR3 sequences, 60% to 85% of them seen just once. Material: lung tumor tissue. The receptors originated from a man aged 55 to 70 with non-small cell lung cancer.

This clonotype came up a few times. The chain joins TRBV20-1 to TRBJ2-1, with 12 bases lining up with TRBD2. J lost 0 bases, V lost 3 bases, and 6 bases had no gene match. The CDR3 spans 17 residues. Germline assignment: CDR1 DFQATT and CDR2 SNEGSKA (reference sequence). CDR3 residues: CSASDKTSGSSYNEQFF. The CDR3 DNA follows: TGCAGTGCTAGTGACAAGACTAGCGGGAGCTCCTACAATGAGCAGTTCTTC.

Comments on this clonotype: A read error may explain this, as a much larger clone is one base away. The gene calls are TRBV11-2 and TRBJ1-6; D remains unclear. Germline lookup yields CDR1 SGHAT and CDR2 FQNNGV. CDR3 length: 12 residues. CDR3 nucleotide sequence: TGTGTCAGCAGGATGCTTCAGAGTCCCCTCCACTTT. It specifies CVSRMLQSPLHF.

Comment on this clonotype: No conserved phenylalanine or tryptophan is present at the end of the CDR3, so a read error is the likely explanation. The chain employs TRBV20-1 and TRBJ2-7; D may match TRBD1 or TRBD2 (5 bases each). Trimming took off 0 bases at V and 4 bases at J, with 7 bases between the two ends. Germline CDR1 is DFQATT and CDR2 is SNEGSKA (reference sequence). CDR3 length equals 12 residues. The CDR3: CSARDREYEQYL. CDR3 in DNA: TGCAGTGCTAGAGACAGGGAGTACGAGCAGTACTTA.

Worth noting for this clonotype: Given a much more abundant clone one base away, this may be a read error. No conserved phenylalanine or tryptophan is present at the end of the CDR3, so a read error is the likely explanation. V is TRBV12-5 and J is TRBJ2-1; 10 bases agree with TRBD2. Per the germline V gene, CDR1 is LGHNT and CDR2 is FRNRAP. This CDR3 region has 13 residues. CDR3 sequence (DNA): TGTGCCAGTCGAACTAGCGGGGTTAGCGGGCAGTTCTTA. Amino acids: CASRTSGVSGQFL.

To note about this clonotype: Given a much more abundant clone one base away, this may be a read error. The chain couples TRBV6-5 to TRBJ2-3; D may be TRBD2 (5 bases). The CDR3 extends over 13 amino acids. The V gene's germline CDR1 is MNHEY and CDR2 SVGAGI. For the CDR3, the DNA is TGTGCCAGCAGGGGATCTAGCACAGATACGCTGTATTTT. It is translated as CASRGSSTDTLYF.

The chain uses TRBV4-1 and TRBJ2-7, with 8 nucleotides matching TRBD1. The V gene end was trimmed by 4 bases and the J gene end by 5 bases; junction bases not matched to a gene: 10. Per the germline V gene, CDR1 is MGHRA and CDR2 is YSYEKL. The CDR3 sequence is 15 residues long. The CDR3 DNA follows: TGCGCCAGCAGCCCGTGGTCAGGGGGCGGCGACGAGCAGTACTTC. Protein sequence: CASSPWSGGGDEQYF.

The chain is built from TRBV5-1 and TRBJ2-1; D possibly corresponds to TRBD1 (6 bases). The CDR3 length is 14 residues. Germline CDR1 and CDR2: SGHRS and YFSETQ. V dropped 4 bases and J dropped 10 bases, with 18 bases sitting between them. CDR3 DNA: TGCGCCAGCAGCCGGCAGAACAGGGCGATCGAGCAGTTCTTC. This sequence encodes CASSRQNRAIEQFF.

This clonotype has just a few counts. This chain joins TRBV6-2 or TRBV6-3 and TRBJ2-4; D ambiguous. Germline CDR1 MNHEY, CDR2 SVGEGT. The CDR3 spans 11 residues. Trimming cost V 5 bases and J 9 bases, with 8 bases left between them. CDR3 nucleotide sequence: TGTGCCAGCAGTACCCCAGCCATTCAGTACTTC. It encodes CASSTPAIQYF.

Written as DNA, the CDR3 is TGCAGTACTGCGGCCAAAAACATTCAGTACTTC. Encoded protein: CSTAAKNIQYF. The chain has TRBV20-1 and TRBJ2-4; D remains unclear. Per the germline V gene, CDR1 is DFQATT and CDR2 is SNEGSKA (reference sequence). The germline V and J ends were trimmed by 8 bases and 1 base, with 6 bases remaining between them. The CDR3 totals 11 residues.

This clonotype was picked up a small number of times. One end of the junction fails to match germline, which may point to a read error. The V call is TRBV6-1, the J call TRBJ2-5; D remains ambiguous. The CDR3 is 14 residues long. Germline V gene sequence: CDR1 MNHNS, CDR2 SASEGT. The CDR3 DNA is TGTGCCAGCAGTGAAGTGTACCCGCAAGAGACCCGGTACTTC. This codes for CASSEVYPQETRYF.

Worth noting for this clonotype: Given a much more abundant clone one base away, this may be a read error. CDR3 sequence (DNA): TGTGCCACCAGTGAATTTACTAGCGGGAAAGAGACCCAGTACTTC. Translated, it gives CATSEFTSGKETQYF. The V call is TRBV6-1, the J call TRBJ2-5; 10 bases agree with TRBD2. Per germline, CDR1 MNHNS and CDR2 SASEGT. This CDR3 has 15 amino acids.

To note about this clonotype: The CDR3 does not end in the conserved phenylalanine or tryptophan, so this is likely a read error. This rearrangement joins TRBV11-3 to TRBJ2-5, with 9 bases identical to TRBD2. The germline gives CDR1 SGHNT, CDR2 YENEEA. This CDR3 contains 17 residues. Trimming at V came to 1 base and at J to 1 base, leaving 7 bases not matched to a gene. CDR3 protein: CASSLGSSGESQETQYL. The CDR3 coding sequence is TGTGCCAGCAGCTTAGGGTCTAGCGGGGAGTCCCAAGAGACCCAGTACCTC.

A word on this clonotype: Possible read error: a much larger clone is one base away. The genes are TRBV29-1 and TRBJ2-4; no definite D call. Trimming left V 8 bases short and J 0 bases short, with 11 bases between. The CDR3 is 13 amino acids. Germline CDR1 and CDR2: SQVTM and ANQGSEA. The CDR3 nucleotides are TGCAGCATGCAGGAAGTAGCCAAAAACATTCAGTACTTC. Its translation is CSMQEVAKNIQYF.

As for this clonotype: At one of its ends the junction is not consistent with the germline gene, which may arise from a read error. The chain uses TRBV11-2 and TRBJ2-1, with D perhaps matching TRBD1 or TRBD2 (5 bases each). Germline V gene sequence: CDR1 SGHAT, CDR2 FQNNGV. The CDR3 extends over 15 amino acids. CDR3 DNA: TGTGCCAGCATCCTGGACAAGGGAGAGTACAATGAGCAATTCTTC. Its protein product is CASILDKGEYNEQFF.

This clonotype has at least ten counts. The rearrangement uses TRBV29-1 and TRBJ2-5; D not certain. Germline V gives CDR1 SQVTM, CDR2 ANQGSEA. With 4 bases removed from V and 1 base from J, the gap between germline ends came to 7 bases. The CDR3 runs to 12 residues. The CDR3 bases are TGCAGCGTTGTAGGGTCCCAAGAGACCCAGTACTTC. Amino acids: CSVVGSQETQYF.

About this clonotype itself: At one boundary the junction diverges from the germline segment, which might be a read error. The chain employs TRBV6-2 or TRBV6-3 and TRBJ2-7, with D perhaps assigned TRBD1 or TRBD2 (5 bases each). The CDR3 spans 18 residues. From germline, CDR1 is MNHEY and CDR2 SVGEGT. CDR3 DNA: TGTGTCAGCAGTTACCCCCTTCGAGAGGGGTCTCTCTCCTACGAGCTGTACTTC. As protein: CVSSYPLREGSLSYELYF.

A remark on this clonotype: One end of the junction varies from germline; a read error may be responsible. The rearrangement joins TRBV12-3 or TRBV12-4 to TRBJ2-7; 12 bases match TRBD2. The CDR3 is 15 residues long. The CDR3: CASSMGLAGGYEQNF. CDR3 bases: TGTGCCAGCAGTATGGGACTAGCGGGCGGATACGAGCAGAACTTC.

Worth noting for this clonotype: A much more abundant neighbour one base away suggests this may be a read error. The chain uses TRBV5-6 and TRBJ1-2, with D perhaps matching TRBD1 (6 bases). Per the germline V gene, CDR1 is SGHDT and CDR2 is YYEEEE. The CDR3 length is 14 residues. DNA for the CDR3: TGTGACAGCAGCTTAACAGGGTTGGCGGGTGGCTACACCTTC. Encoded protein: CDSSLTGLAGGYTF.

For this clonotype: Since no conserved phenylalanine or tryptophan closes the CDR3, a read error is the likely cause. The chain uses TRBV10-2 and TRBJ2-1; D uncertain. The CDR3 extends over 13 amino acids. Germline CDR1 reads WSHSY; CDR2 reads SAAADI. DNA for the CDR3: TGCGCCAGGAGTGCTAAATCCTACAATGAGCAGTTCTCC. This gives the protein CARSAKSYNEQFS.

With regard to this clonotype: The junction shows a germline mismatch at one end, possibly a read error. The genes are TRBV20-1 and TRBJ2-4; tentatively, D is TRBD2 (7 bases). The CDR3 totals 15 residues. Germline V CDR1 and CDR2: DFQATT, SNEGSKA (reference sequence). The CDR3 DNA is TGCACTGCTAGCAAACAAGGGGGGGGATCGGACATTCAGTACTTC. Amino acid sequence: CTASKQGGGSDIQYF.

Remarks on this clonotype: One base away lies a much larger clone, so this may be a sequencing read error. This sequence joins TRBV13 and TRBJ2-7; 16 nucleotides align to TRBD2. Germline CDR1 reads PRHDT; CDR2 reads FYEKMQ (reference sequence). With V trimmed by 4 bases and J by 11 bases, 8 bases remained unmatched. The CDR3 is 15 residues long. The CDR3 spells CASSSGTSGRVGEYF. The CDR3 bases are TGTGCCAGCAGCTCAGGGACTAGCGGGAGGGTCGGGGAGTACTTC.

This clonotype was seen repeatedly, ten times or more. The DNA for the CDR3 is TGTGCCAGCAGTTACATGGGGGCAGACTCACCCCTCCACTTT. Its translation: CASSYMGADSPLHF. The chain is built from TRBV6-6 and TRBJ1-6, with a possible D match to TRBD1 (6 bases). Trimming removed 2 bases from V and 10 bases from J, with 12 bases in between. The CDR3 totals 14 residues. Germline V gives CDR1 MNHNY, CDR2 SVGAGI (reference sequence).

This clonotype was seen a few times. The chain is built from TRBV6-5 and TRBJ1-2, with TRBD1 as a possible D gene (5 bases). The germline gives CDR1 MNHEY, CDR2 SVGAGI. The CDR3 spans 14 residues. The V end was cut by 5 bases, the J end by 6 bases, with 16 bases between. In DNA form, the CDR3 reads TGTGCCAGCAGTGGGGATGCCTGGGGGAATGGCTACACCTTC. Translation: CASSGDAWGNGYTF.

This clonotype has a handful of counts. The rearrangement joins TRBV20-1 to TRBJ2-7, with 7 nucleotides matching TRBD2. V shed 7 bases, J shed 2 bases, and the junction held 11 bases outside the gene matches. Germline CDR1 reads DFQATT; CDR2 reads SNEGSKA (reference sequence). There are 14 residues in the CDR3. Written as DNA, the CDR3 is TGCAGTGGGTTCCGAGCGGGAAGTACCTACGAGCAGTACTTC. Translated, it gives CSGFRAGSTYEQYF.

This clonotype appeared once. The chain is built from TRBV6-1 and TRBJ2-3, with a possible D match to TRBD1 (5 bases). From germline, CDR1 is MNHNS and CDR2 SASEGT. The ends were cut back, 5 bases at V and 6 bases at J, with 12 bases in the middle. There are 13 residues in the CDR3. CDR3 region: CASSQQDADTQYF. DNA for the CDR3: TGTGCCAGCAGTCAACAGGACGCGGATACGCAGTATTTT.

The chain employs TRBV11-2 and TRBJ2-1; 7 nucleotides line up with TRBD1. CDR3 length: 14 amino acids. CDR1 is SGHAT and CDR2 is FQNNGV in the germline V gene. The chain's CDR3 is CVSSLTHRGNEQFF. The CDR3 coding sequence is TGTGTCAGTAGCCTTACTCACAGGGGCAATGAGCAGTTCTTC.

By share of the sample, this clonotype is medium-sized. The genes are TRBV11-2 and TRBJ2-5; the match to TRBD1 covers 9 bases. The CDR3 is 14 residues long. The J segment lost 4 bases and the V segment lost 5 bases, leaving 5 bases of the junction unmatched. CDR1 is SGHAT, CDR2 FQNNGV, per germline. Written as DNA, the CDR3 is TGTGCCAGCAGCATCGGACAGGGGCGAGAGACCCAGTACTTC. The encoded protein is CASSIGQGRETQYF.

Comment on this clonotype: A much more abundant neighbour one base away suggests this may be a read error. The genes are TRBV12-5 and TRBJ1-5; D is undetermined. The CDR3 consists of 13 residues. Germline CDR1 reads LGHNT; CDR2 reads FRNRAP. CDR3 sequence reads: CASGLEIYQPHHF. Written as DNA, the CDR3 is TGTGCTAGTGGTTTGGAAATCTATCAGCCCCATCATTTT.

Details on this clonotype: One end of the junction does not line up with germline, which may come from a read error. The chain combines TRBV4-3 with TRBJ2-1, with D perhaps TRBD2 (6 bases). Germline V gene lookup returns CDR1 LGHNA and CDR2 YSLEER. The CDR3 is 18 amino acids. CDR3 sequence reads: CASSRSSEFSSSFNEQSF. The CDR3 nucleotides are TGCGCCAGCAGCCGATCTAGCGAATTCTCAAGCTCCTTCAATGAGCAGTCCTTC.